The 12 T cell receptor beta chains in this list originate from one sample, sequenced in a study of shared clonotypes between healthy human individuals. TCRdb keeps only in-frame clones here, not all; method: immunoSEQ multiplex PCR. The table shows around 300,000 clones, with over 75% occurring only once. The sequenced sample was memory CD8+ T cells sorted from blood. Subset: CD45RO+ cells pooled with CCR7-negative TemRA cells. These receptors were taken from a man between 18 and 29 years old in good health.

The chain carries TRBV5-4 and TRBJ2-7; 11 positions match TRBD2. CDR3 size: 14 residues. V shed 2 bases, J shed 4 bases, and the junction held 2 bases outside the gene matches. The germline gives CDR1 SGHNT, CDR2 YYREEE (reference sequence). CDR3 loop: CASSLGTSGYEQYF. DNA of the CDR3: TGTGCCAGCAGCTTAGGGACTAGCGGTTACGAGCAGTACTTC.

The chain has TRBV7-9 and TRBJ1-1, with no clear D. The CDR3 consists of 16 residues. Trimming left V 4 bases short and J 3 bases short, with 18 bases between. Germline CDR1 reads SEHNR; CDR2 reads FQNEAQ (reference sequence). CDR3 sequence reads: CASSSSRGTGDTEAFF. CDR3 nucleotide sequence: TGTGCCAGCAGCTCCTCGCGGGGAACCGGGGACACTGAAGCTTTCTTT.

The genes are TRBV7-9 and TRBJ2-7, with D perhaps assigned TRBD1 or TRBD2 (5 bases each). The CDR3 consists of 12 residues. Germline V gene sequence: CDR1 SEHNR, CDR2 FQNEAQ (reference sequence). Deletions cut 5 bases from V and 3 bases from J, with 8 bases between. The CDR3 protein is CASSRDHYEQYF. The CDR3 coding sequence is TGTGCCAGCAGCCGGGACCACTACGAGCAGTACTTC.

The chain couples TRBV7-9 to TRBJ2-3; D gene unclear. This CDR3 comprises 13 residues. The germline gives CDR1 SEHNR, CDR2 FQNEAQ (reference sequence). Trimming removed 5 bases from V and 2 bases from J, with 8 bases in between. The CDR3 loop is CASSPKSTDTQYF. CDR3 bases: TGTGCCAGCAGCCCCAAATCCACAGATACGCAGTATTTT.

This rearrangement joins TRBV10-1 to TRBJ2-3, with D hard to call. Between the trimmed V and J ends, which lost 2 bases and 6 bases, there was a span of 15 bases. Germline V gene lookup returns CDR1 WNHNN and CDR2 SYGVQD (reference sequence). The CDR3 totals 15 residues. The CDR3 loop is CASSEPSFDGDTQYF. For the CDR3, the DNA is TGCGCCAGCAGTGAGCCCTCGTTCGATGGGGATACGCAGTATTTT.

This clone was seen just once. The chain joins TRBV2 to TRBJ2-7; 10 positions agree with TRBD1. Germline V gene data show CDR1 as SNHLY and CDR2 as FYNNEI. CDR3 length: 16 amino acids. Trimming cost V 3 bases and J 3 bases; bases outside gene matches: 8. CDR3 in DNA: TGTGCCAGCAGTGAGGGACCGGGACAGGGGCTCTACGAGCAGTACTTC. This sequence encodes CASSEGPGQGLYEQYF.

The V call is TRBV7-9, the J call TRBJ1-1; no definite D call. Per germline, CDR1 SEHNR and CDR2 FQNEAQ (reference sequence). Trimming took off 1 base at V and 4 bases at J, with 10 bases between the two ends. The CDR3 is 14 amino acids. CDR3 region: CASSLGSLLTEAFF. CDR3 coding DNA: TGTGCCAGCAGCTTAGGGTCTCTGCTCACTGAAGCTTTCTTT.

V usage is TRBV13 and J usage is TRBJ2-7; perhaps D is TRBD1 or TRBD2 (6 bases each). Germline CDR1 PRHDT, CDR2 FYEKMQ (reference sequence). The CDR3 totals 15 residues. The V end was cut by 5 bases, the J end by 3 bases, with 17 bases between. The chain's CDR3 is CASSRTGFGSYEQYF. CDR3 nucleotides: TGTGCCAGCAGCAGAACAGGGTTCGGGAGCTACGAGCAGTACTTC.

The CDR3 DNA is TGTGCCAGCAGTAAACGACAGGGGGAAAACTATGGCTACACCTTC. Amino acids: CASSKRQGENYGYTF. V and J are TRBV27 and TRBJ1-2, with TRBD1 identical over 9 bases. The CDR3 has 15 residues. The trim removed 5 bases at V and 2 bases at J, leaving 6 bases unmatched. The germline V gene has CDR1 MNHEY and CDR2 SMNVEV (reference sequence).

This clone was recorded at least ten times. This rearrangement joins TRBV14 to TRBJ2-3; D not certain. Between the trimmed V and J ends, which lost 0 bases and 11 bases, there was a span of 9 bases. The CDR3 extends over 12 amino acids. Germline V gene sequence: CDR1 SGHDN, CDR2 FVKESK. DNA for the CDR3: TGTGCCAGCAGCCAAGATAACAGTCGGCAGTATTTT. It is translated as CASSQDNSRQYF.

Turning to this clone: The sample has other DNA sequences that encode this CDR3 too. This rearrangement joins TRBV4-1 to TRBJ2-7; D is unresolved. The CDR3 has 13 amino acids. Germline V gene lookup returns CDR1 MGHRA and CDR2 YSYEKL. V lost 3 bases and J lost 2, with 8 bases in between. The CDR3: CASSQGLPYEQYF. DNA for the CDR3: TGCGCCAGCAGCCAGGGGTTGCCCTACGAGCAGTACTTC.

V gene TRBV6-1 combines with J gene TRBJ2-5, with D uncertain. Germline CDR1 reads MNHNS; CDR2 reads SASEGT. V gave up 9 bases and J gave up 5 bases, with 16 bases separating them. The CDR3 sequence is 13 residues long. CDR3 bases: TGTGCCAGTAATGCACGCCTGAGGGAGACCCAGTACTTC. Translation gives CASNARLRETQYF.